This T cell receptor (beta chain) was captured in a study of graft-versus-host responses after intestinal transplantation (dated by TCRdb to 2020 to 2022). Notes on the research overall: Multivisceral, liver-intestinal, or isolated intestinal transplants were received by the recipients. All recipients received anti-thymocyte globulin induction followed by maintenance tacrolimus and steroids for around three years. Alloreactive clones were identified by sequencing pre-transplant mixed lymphocyte reaction products and comparing them with unstimulated pre-transplant donor and recipient T cells. Donor T cell macrochimerism was defined as a peak of at least 4% donor T cells among recipient peripheral blood mononuclear cells. Graft-versus-host and host-versus-graft alloreactive T cell clones were tracked in the graft, circulation and bone marrow after intestinal transplantation using bulk TCR-beta CDR3 sequencing. A cohort of under 30 intestinal transplant recipients, including one retransplant, was enrolled, and a few patients lacking pretransplant specimens were excluded. Instead of going to the commercial service, samples from a few later patients were sequenced in-house on an Illumina MiSeq and processed with MiXCR. Here is what the overall study found, with its caveats: The conclusions were limited by the relatively low number and heterogeneity of the intestinal transplant patients. GvH clones were found in recipient bone marrow, and some of the GvH clones appeared earlier in ileal mucosa or blood, which is consistent with an intestinal mucosal origin. Early after transplant, declines in HvG clones were associated with peak levels of circulating GvH clones. In the allografts of patients with donor T cell macrochimerism, GvH to HvG T cell clonal ratios were high.

This clone came up a few times. No base qualities exist here, and no much larger clone lies one base off it. Library preparation was by the immunoSEQ multiplex PCR assay. For most patients, genomic DNA was isolated using the Qiagen DNeasy Blood and Tissue Kit and was shipped frozen to Adaptive Biotechnologies for TCR sequencing. For most patients, high-throughput TCR-beta CDR3 sequencing of genomic DNA was performed by Adaptive Biotechnologies. As for the original processing: Adaptive's ImmunoSEQ software was the source of the TCR sequencing data for 18 patients, while a few other patients were processed with MiXCR and VDJtools. To correct CD4 versus CD8 sorting errors, any sequence found in both subsets at a frequency ratio below 5:1 was removed. CDR3 nucleotide sequences shared between donor and recipient were removed because the origin of such sequences could not be assigned. To count as alloreactive, a clone needed at least 2-fold expansion over unstimulated cells and a minimum CFSE-low frequency of 0.002% (template counts) or 0.001% (read counts). A clone was considered mappable if detected in the sequenced pre-transplant spleen, lymph node, or MLR CFSE-low populations of the donor or recipient. Cumulative frequency of alloreactive clones was calculated as a percentage of all sequences weighted by copy number. This immuneACCESS table, as held by TCRdb, lists in-frame sequences with V and J called but not all clones. Of the missing ones, under half trace to an unresolved V gene in checked studies; the others have no known cause. That table gives V, J and clone size, and the DNA gave D and trimming. The sample records 20,000 to 25,000 clones, around 38% of which are singletons. 1.6% of the sample belongs to the ten largest clones.

Reading the label with the study, this specimen's time point is: cells obtained before transplantation from donor or recipient. Mixed lymphocyte reactions plated about 200,000 CFSE-labeled pre-transplant responders with about 200,000 irradiated violet-dye-labeled stimulators and were cultured for 6 days. After the mixed lymphocyte reaction, proliferating CD3+CD4+CFSE-low and CD3+CD8+CFSE-low responder cells were FACS-sorted on a BD Influx sorter. The receptor comes from a human patient who received an intestinal transplant. Sequenced here: alloreactive CD8+ T cells from a mixed lymphocyte reaction culture, sampled before intestinal transplant. The cell subset or site label on this specimen signifies: CFSE-low proliferating T cells sorted from roughly six-day pre-transplant mixed lymphocyte reaction (GvH or HvG direction).

The encoded CDR3 is CASSLGQFTTNEKLFF. The bases read TGTGCCAGCAGCCTGGGACAGTTTACAACTAATGAAAAACTGTTTTTT. Recombination linked TRBV7-9 to TRBJ1-4, and 7 junctional nucleotides match TRBD1. Per the germline V gene (reference sequence), SEHNR is the CDR1 and FQNEAQ is the CDR2. Including the terminal cysteine and phenylalanine, the CDR3 comprises 16 residues. Here the CDR3 DNA is all that survives: 48 bases in frame from base 1. After removal of 5 bases from V and 0 bases from J, the junction retains 6 bases not matched to a gene.